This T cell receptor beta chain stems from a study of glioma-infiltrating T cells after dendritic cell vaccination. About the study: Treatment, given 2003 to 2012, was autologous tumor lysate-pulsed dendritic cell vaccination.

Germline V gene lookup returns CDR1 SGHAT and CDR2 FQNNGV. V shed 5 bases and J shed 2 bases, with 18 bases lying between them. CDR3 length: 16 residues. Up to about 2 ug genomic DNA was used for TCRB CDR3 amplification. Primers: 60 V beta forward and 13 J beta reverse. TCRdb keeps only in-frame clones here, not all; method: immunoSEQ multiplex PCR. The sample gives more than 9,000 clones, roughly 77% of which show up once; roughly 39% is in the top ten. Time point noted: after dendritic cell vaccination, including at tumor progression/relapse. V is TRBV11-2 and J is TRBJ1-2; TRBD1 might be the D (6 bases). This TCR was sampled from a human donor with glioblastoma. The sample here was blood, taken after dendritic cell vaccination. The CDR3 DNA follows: TGTGCCAGCAGCCTCGGGCACAGGGTCGCGAACTATGGCTACACCTTC. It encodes CASSLGHRVANYGYTF. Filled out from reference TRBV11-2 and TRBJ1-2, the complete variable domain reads EAGVAQSPRYKIIEKRQSVAFWCNPISGHATLYWYQQILGQGPKLLIQFQNNGVVDDSQLPKDRFSAERLKGVDSTLKIQPAKLEDSAVYLCASSLGHRVANYGYTFGSGTRLTVV.